The 30 T cell receptor beta chains given below trace back to one sample, sequenced in a study of cytomegalovirus exposure and HLA in healthy donors. TCRdb's table, derived via immunoSEQ multiplex PCR, lists solely in-frame clones and lacks some. The repertoire holds approximately 150,000 clones, about 88% seen once, with 3.3% in the top ten. Sequencing was done on a sample of PBMCs. The receptors were gathered from a woman aged 18-29 years in good health and CMV-seropositive.

V usage is TRBV2 and J usage is TRBJ1-4, with D possibly TRBD1 on 6 matching bases. The V and J ends lost 3 bases and 8 bases respectively, with 16 bases between them. CDR3 length equals 15 residues. Germline V gene data show CDR1 as SNHLY and CDR2 as FYNNEI. The CDR3 region is CASSELGQQGEKLFF. In DNA form, the CDR3 reads TGTGCCAGCAGTGAGTTGGGGCAACAGGGAGAAAAACTGTTTTTT.

The V gene is TRBV5-1, the J gene TRBJ2-3; D is unclear. Germline loops: CDR1 SGHRS, CDR2 YFSETQ. V lost 0 bases and J 6 bases, leaving 17 bases between the germline ends. The CDR3 is 16 residues long. In DNA, the CDR3 is TGCGCCAGCAGCTTGGACGCCCCCGGTCGATCGGATACGCAGTATTTT. This sequence encodes CASSLDAPGRSDTQYF.

V is TRBV27 and J is TRBJ2-5; 8 bases are shared with TRBD1. Germline CDR1 is MNHEY and CDR2 is SMNVEV (reference sequence). This CDR3 comprises 16 residues. After removal of 4 bases from V and 5 bases from J, the junction contained 12 bases not matched to a gene. CDR3 bases: TGTGCCAGCAGTTCCGGGTGGGGACAGGTACGGGAGACCCAGTACTTC. It codes for CASSSGWGQVRETQYF.

The chain has TRBV7-2 and TRBJ2-7, with 7 bases lining up with TRBD1. The germline gives CDR1 SGHTA, CDR2 FQGNSA. This CDR3 is built from 14 residues. V shed 3 bases, J shed 3 bases, and the junction held 5 bases outside the gene matches. The CDR3 DNA sequence: TGTGCCAGCAGCTTCCGGGACAGAGTCTACGAGCAGTACTTC. Encoded protein: CASSFRDRVYEQYF. Using reference TRBV7-2 and TRBJ2-7 for the parts outside the CDR3, the full variable domain is GAGVSQSPSNKVTEKGKDVELRCDPISGHTALYWYRQSLGQGLEFLIYFQGNSAPDKSGLPSDRFSAERTGGSVSTLTIQRTQQEDSAVYLCASSFRDRVYEQYFGPGTRLTVT.

The chain combines TRBV7-9 with TRBJ2-7, with TRBD1 matching over 7 bases. V gave up 5 bases and J gave up 5 bases; unmatched junction bases: 9. This CDR3 comprises 14 residues. Germline lookup yields CDR1 SEHNR and CDR2 FQNEAQ (reference sequence). The CDR3 protein is CASSPTQGIHEQYF. In nucleotides, the CDR3 is TGTGCCAGCAGCCCGACACAGGGGATCCACGAGCAGTACTTC.

Here the CDR3 reads CASSSLAGGTYEQYF. The CDR3 nucleotides read TGTGCCAGCAGTTCCTTAGCGGGAGGAACCTACGAGCAGTACTTC. The chain employs TRBV28 and TRBJ2-7; the match to TRBD2 covers 10 bases. Germline CDR1 is MDHEN and CDR2 is SYDVKM. The CDR3 length is 15 residues. With 4 bases clipped from V and 2 bases from J, the junction kept 5 bases outside the gene matches.

The J gene is TRBJ2-5, the V gene TRBV15; 8 bases match TRBD2. The trim removed 2 bases at V and 5 bases at J, leaving 16 bases unmatched. Germline CDR1 and CDR2: LNHNV and YYDKDF (reference sequence). The CDR3 totals 18 residues. In nucleotides, the CDR3 is TGTGCCACCAGCAGACCCCCAGGGAGCGGGAGAGGGATGGAGACCCAGTACTTC. Its translation: CATSRPPGSGRGMETQYF.

V is TRBV4-1 and J is TRBJ2-7, with 10 bases matching TRBD2. This CDR3 contains 14 residues. Germline trimming cut 1 base from V and 6 bases from J; bases unmatched to any gene: 3. From germline, CDR1 is MGHRA and CDR2 YSYEKL. The CDR3: CASSQGPSGGEQYF. For the CDR3, the DNA is TGCGCCAGCAGCCAAGGTCCTAGCGGGGGCGAGCAGTACTTC.

This chain joins TRBV9 and TRBJ2-7, with TRBD2 matching over 7 bases. Germline loops: CDR1 SGDLS, CDR2 YYNGEE. J gave up 6 bases and V 4 bases, and 13 bases lay outside the gene matches. The CDR3 covers 15 residues. DNA for the CDR3: TGTGCCAGCAGCCGGAGACTGGGACTACCCGCCGAGCAGTACTTC. Translating gives CASSRRLGLPAEQYF.

The count of this clone is one. CDR3 residues: CASSLTREAGYEQFF. CDR3 nucleotide sequence: TGTGCCAGCAGCTTAACGCGGGAGGCGGGATATGAGCAGTTCTTC. V usage is TRBV7-2 and J usage is TRBJ2-1, with 8 bases matching TRBD2. The CDR3 covers 15 residues. The V gene's germline CDR1 is SGHTA and CDR2 FQGNSA. J gave up 8 bases and V 2 bases, and 8 bases lay outside the gene matches.

V and J are TRBV9 and TRBJ2-2; D perhaps matches TRBD2 (6 bases). This CDR3 has 16 amino acids. V was pared by 0 bases and J by 6 bases, with 15 bases between. Germline CDR1 SGDLS, CDR2 YYNGEE. For the CDR3, the DNA is TGTGCCAGCAGCGTAGTGGGGGACTCGGTGGCCGGGGAGCTGTTTTTT. Its translation: CASSVVGDSVAGELFF.

This clone appeared a single time. The chain combines TRBV4-3 with TRBJ1-1; tentatively, D is TRBD1 (5 bases). The CDR3 runs 13 residues. CDR1 is LGHNA and CDR2 is YSLEER in the germline V gene. The ends were cut back, 1 base at V and 4 bases at J, with 7 bases in the middle. Here the CDR3 reads CASSQGQGTEAFF. The DNA for the CDR3 is TGCGCCAGCAGCCAAGGGCAGGGCACTGAAGCTTTCTTT.

This clone has more than one count but fewer than ten. This rearrangement joins TRBV18 to TRBJ1-2; possible D gene TRBD1, 6 bases. The CDR3 contains 15 residues. Looked up from germline, CDR1 is KGHSH and CDR2 is LQKENI. V lost 3 bases and J 7 bases, leaving 18 bases between the germline ends. CDR3 amino acids: CASSPGGARASGYTF. The CDR3 region has the DNA TGTGCCAGCTCACCTGGGGGGGCCCGAGCGAGTGGCTACACCTTC.

The chain couples TRBV6-6 to TRBJ2-1; 7 bases fit TRBD1. The CDR3 length is 13 residues. The V gene's germline CDR1 is MNHNY and CDR2 SVGAGI (reference sequence). Trimming took 6 bases from V and 4 from J; bases not matched to a gene: 3. Here the CDR3 DNA reads TGTGCCAGCAGCGGGACAGTTTACAATGAGCAGTTCTTC. Amino acid sequence: CASSGTVYNEQFF.

The V and J genes are TRBV5-1 and TRBJ1-4, with D unresolved. This CDR3 is built from 14 residues. V was clipped by 2 bases and J by 8 bases, with 13 bases between them. CDR1 and CDR2 from the germline V gene are SGHRS and YFSETQ. In DNA form, the CDR3 reads TGCGCCAGCAGCTTTGAAACCTTTCGGGAAAAACTGTTTTTT. Amino acid sequence: CASSFETFREKLFF.

This chain connects TRBV29-1 to TRBJ1-4; D might be TRBD1 (6 bases). Germline V CDR1 and CDR2: SQVTM, ANQGSEA. The germline V and J ends were trimmed by 1 base and 8 bases, with 11 bases remaining between them. The CDR3 totals 13 residues. Here the CDR3 DNA reads TGCAGCGTTGAAGGCAGGGGAAACGAAAAACTGTTTTTT. Translating gives CSVEGRGNEKLFF. The full variable domain, completed using reference TRBV29-1 and TRBJ1-4, is SAVISQKPSRDICQRGTSLTIQCQVDSQVTMMFWYRQQPGQSLTLIATANQGSEATYESGFVIDKFPISRPNLTFSTLTVSNMSPEDSSIYLCSVEGRGNEKLFFGSGTQLSVL.

The V and J genes are TRBV5-6 and TRBJ2-1; D is perhaps TRBD2 (5 bases). Germline V gives CDR1 SGHDT, CDR2 YYEEEE. V was cut by 2 bases and J by 9 bases, with 12 bases left in between. This CDR3 is 13 amino acids long. In DNA form, the CDR3 reads TGTGCCAGCAGCTTTGGAGGATCAGGTGAGCAGTTCTTC. Amino acid sequence: CASSFGGSGEQFF.

This clone was detected once. This chain connects TRBV6-4 to TRBJ2-7; a weak D match, TRBD1 (6 bases). The V end lost 0 bases, the J end lost 3 bases, and 21 bases lay between the germline ends. The CDR3 has 18 residues. CDR1 MRHNA and CDR2 SNTAGT come from the germline V gene. CDR3 sequence (DNA): TGTGCCAGCAGTGACTCTAAGGCTCACAGGGCCCGGGGCTACGAGCAGTACTTC. This codes for CASSDSKAHRARGYEQYF.

This clone was seen a few times. The chain combines TRBV6-1 with TRBJ2-1, with 9 bases aligning to TRBD2. V trimming: 10 bases; J trimming: 6 bases; junction bases outside the gene matches: 13. The germline gives CDR1 MNHNS, CDR2 SASEGT. The CDR3 runs to 15 residues. The CDR3 coding sequence is TGTGCCACATCCGGGCGGGAGGGCCTGACCAATGAGCAGTTCTTC. Amino acids: CATSGREGLTNEQFF.

In regard to this clone: The sample has other DNA sequences that encode this CDR3 too. This chain links TRBV19 with TRBJ2-7; D gene uncertain. Trimming removed 3 bases from V and 3 bases from J, with 6 bases in between. Per the germline V gene, CDR1 is LNHDA and CDR2 is SQIVND (reference sequence). This CDR3 comprises 12 residues. CDR3 sequence: CASSMGHYEQYF. DNA of the CDR3: TGTGCCAGTAGTATGGGCCACTACGAGCAGTACTTC.

The J gene is TRBJ2-2, the V gene TRBV19; TRBD2 might be the D (6 bases). Germline V gene lookup returns CDR1 LNHDA and CDR2 SQIVND (reference sequence). V lost 5 bases and J 3 bases, leaving 10 bases between the germline ends. The CDR3 totals 14 residues. CDR3 amino acids: CASSVGDYTGELFF. The CDR3 DNA reads as TGTGCCAGTAGTGTCGGGGACTACACCGGGGAGCTGTTTTTT.

This clone was seen more than once but under ten times. This chain uses TRBV11-3 with TRBJ2-2; D gene unclear. Germline lookup yields CDR1 SGHNT and CDR2 YENEEA. V lost 0 bases to trimming and J lost 6 bases, with 8 bases between them. The CDR3 runs to 14 residues. Written as DNA, the CDR3 is TGTGCCAGCAGCTTAGATGCGGTCTCCGGGGAGCTGTTTTTT. Its translation is CASSLDAVSGELFF.

The rearrangement links TRBV7-8 to TRBJ2-7; D possibly corresponds to TRBD1 (6 bases). Germline assignment: CDR1 SGHVS and CDR2 FQNEAQ. This CDR3 is 14 amino acids long. Trimming stripped 6 bases from V and 5 bases from J, with 17 bases between. The CDR3 reads CASRGTTGFDEQYF. The DNA for the CDR3 is TGTGCCAGCAGGGGGACAACAGGGTTCGACGAGCAGTACTTC.

The rearrangement joins TRBV27 to TRBJ2-2; D unclear. The germline V gene encodes CDR1 MNHEY and CDR2 SMNVEV (reference sequence). The CDR3 is 12 amino acids. V shed 5 bases and J shed 7 bases, with 8 bases lying between them. This CDR3 is CASSTVVGELFF. CDR3 coding DNA: TGTGCCAGCAGTACAGTAGTCGGGGAGCTGTTTTTT.

This chain uses TRBV9 with TRBJ2-3, with 9 bases lining up with TRBD2. The V and J ends lost 4 bases and 0 bases, in that order; junction bases with no gene match: 6. Germline CDR1 reads SGDLS; CDR2 reads YYNGEE. The CDR3 covers 16 residues. The CDR3 DNA follows: TGTGCCAGCAGCTCCAGTAGCGGGGGAAGCACAGATACGCAGTATTTT. This encodes CASSSSSGGSTDTQYF.

The chain combines TRBV6-1 with TRBJ1-4, with TRBD1 as a possible D gene (5 bases). The CDR3 is 15 residues long. Trimming removed 2 bases from V and 7 bases from J, with 14 bases in between. The germline V gene has CDR1 MNHNS and CDR2 SASEGT. The CDR3 protein is CASSESGGMSEKLFF. The CDR3 DNA is TGTGCCAGCAGTGAATCCGGGGGTATGAGTGAAAAACTGTTTTTT.

This chain connects TRBV9 to TRBJ1-2, with 9 bases fitting TRBD1. Unmatched junction bases numbered 11, after V lost 3 bases and J lost 2 bases. The CDR3 totals 17 residues. The V gene's germline CDR1 is SGDLS and CDR2 YYNGEE. CDR3 sequence (DNA): TGTGCCAGCAGCGAATCAACAGGGGGCAATTCCAACTATGGCTACACCTTC. Translation gives CASSESTGGNSNYGYTF.

The chain employs TRBV28 and TRBJ2-7; TRBD1 might be the D (6 bases). Germline CDR1 is MDHEN and CDR2 is SYDVKM. The CDR3 has 15 amino acids. V lost 6 bases and J 0 bases, leaving 15 bases between the germline ends. The CDR3 sequence is CASRSWTVSSYEQYF. DNA for the CDR3: TGTGCCAGCAGATCCTGGACAGTGAGCTCCTACGAGCAGTACTTC.

The genes are TRBV28 and TRBJ2-2, with D perhaps matching TRBD1 (5 bases). CDR1 is MDHEN and CDR2 is SYDVKM in the germline V gene. The CDR3 runs to 15 residues. Trimming removed 7 bases at V and 3 bases at J, with 15 bases between. The chain's CDR3 is CASTKMRQYTGELFF. Here the CDR3 DNA reads TGTGCCAGCACAAAAATGAGACAGTACACCGGGGAGCTGTTTTTT.

The chain employs TRBV2 and TRBJ2-1, with 7 nucleotides matching TRBD1. V lost 5 bases and J lost 7; bases outside the gene matches: 5. This CDR3 is 13 amino acids long. CDR1 and CDR2 from the germline V gene are SNHLY and FYNNEI. The CDR3 here is CASSKGQMNEQFF. Written as DNA, the CDR3 is TGTGCCAGCAGTAAGGGACAGATGAATGAGCAGTTCTTC.